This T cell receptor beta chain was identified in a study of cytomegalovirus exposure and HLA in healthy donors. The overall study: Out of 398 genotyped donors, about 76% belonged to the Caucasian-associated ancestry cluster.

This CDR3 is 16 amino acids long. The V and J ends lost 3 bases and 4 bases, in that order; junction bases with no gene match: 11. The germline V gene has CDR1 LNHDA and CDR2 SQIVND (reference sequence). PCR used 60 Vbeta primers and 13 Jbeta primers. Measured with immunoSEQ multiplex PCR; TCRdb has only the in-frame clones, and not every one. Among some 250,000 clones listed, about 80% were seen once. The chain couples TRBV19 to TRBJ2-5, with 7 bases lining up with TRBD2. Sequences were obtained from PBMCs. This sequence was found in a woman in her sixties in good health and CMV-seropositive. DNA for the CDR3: TGTGCCAGTAGTATTCAGTCGGGTCCGGGGGGAGAGACCCAGTACTTC. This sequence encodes CASSIQSGPGGETQYF.